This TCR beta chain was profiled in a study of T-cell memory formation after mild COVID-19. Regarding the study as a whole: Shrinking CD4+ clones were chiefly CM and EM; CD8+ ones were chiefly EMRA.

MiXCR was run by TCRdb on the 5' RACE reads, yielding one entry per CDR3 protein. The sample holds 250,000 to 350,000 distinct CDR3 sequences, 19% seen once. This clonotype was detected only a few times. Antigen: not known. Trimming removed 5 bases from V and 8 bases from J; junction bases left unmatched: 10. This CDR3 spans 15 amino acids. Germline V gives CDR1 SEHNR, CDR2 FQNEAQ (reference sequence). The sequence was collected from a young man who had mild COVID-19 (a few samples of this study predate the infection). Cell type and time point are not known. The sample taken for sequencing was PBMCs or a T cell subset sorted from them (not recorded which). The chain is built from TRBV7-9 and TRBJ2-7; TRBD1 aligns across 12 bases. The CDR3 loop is CASSHIRDRGPKQYF. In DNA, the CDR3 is TGTGCCAGCAGCCATATCCGGGACAGGGGGCCTAAGCAGTACTTC.